The 10 T cell receptor beta chains below were found in one sample sequenced in a study of cytomegalovirus exposure and HLA in healthy donors. Repertoires were generated with immunoSEQ multiplex PCR, while TCRdb's copy carries only in-frame clones and drops some. The sample has roughly 79,000 clones; 90% to 95% are singletons. Sequencing was performed on PBMCs. These receptors were collected from a man between 18 and 29 years old in good health and CMV-seronegative.

This chain uses TRBV4-2 with TRBJ2-1; 8 positions match TRBD2. Trimming at V came to 4 bases and at J to 6 bases, leaving 8 bases not matched to a gene. The germline CDR1 and CDR2 sequences are LGHNA and YNFKEQ. The CDR3 sequence is 15 residues long. The CDR3 is CASSPTWTSFNEQFF. The DNA for the CDR3 is TGTGCCAGCAGCCCTACCTGGACTAGCTTCAATGAGCAGTTCTTC.

This chain connects TRBV10-1 to TRBJ2-7, with 8 positions matching TRBD2. This CDR3 comprises 12 residues. Looked up from germline, CDR1 is WNHNN and CDR2 is SYGVQD (reference sequence). Trimming took 7 bases from V and 6 from J; bases not matched to a gene: 5. In nucleotides, the CDR3 is TGCGCCAGCAAAGGACTAGCCGGCGAGCAGTACTTC. This sequence encodes CASKGLAGEQYF.

The chain has TRBV5-1 and TRBJ1-4, with TRBD1 identical over 9 bases. This CDR3 comprises 15 residues. Germline V CDR1 and CDR2: SGHRS, YFSETQ. Trimming took 0 bases from V and 8 from J; bases not matched to a gene: 5. CDR3 region: CASSLEDRGTEKLFF. Written as DNA, the CDR3 is TGCGCCAGCAGCTTGGAAGACAGGGGGACGGAAAAACTGTTTTTT.

The chain uses TRBV19 and TRBJ2-1; 8 bases are a match to TRBD2. The ends lost 6 bases at V and 3 bases at J; junction bases unmatched: 7. The CDR3 totals 15 residues. Germline CDR1 reads LNHDA; CDR2 reads SQIVND (reference sequence). CDR3: CASRVAGGFYNEQFF. CDR3 DNA sequence: TGTGCCAGTAGAGTGGCGGGGGGATTCTACAATGAGCAGTTCTTC.

This sequence joins TRBV9 and TRBJ1-2, with D maybe TRBD1 (5 bases). The germline V gene has CDR1 SGDLS and CDR2 YYNGEE. The CDR3 covers 14 residues. The V and J ends lost 3 bases and 1 base respectively, with 10 bases between them. The CDR3 DNA reads as TGTGCCAGCAGCGCCCGGGGGGTTAACTATGGCTACACCTTC. It yields the protein CASSARGVNYGYTF.

The V and J genes are TRBV4-3 and TRBJ2-7; 8 bases map to TRBD2. Germline V gene data show CDR1 as LGHNA and CDR2 as YSLEER. The CDR3 length is 14 residues. V was clipped by 3 bases and J by 3 bases; unmatched bases: 4. CDR3 nucleotides: TGCGCCAGCAGCCAGGGACTAGAAGGCTACGAGCAGTACTTC. This codes for CASSQGLEGYEQYF.

As DNA, the CDR3 is TGTGCCACCAGCAGAGCTTCGACAGGGGCCACTGAAGCTTTCTTT. Amino acids: CATSRASTGATEAFF. The chain has TRBV15 and TRBJ1-1, with 8 positions matching TRBD1. This CDR3 has 15 residues. Trimming cost V 1 base and J 4 bases; bases outside gene matches: 5. The germline gives CDR1 LNHNV, CDR2 YYDKDF (reference sequence).

This clone appeared once. The J gene is TRBJ2-5, the V gene TRBV5-6, with a tentative D call TRBD2 (6 bases). The CDR3 length is 15 residues. The V end lost 1 base, the J end lost 4 bases, and 14 bases lay between the germline ends. Germline CDR1 and CDR2: SGHDT and YYEEEE. The CDR3 bases are TGTGCCAGCAGCTTGATGCGGGGCCAGGGAGAGACCCAGTACTTC. It specifies CASSLMRGQGETQYF.

V gene TRBV6-4 combines with J gene TRBJ1-1; D may be TRBD1 (6 bases). Between the trimmed V and J ends, which lost 10 bases and 1 base, there was a span of 13 bases. The CDR3 is made up of 13 amino acids. Germline lookup yields CDR1 MRHNA and CDR2 SNTAGT. CDR3 residues: CATSGQPNTEAFF. DNA of the CDR3: TGTGCCACTAGCGGACAGCCGAACACTGAAGCTTTCTTT.

The V call is TRBV18, the J call TRBJ1-6; 7 nucleotides agree with TRBD1. CDR1 is KGHSH and CDR2 is LQKENI in the germline V gene. The trim removed 1 base at V and 7 bases at J, leaving 4 bases unmatched. The CDR3 contains 15 residues. In DNA, the CDR3 is TGTGCCAGCTCACCACGCGGACAGGAGAATTCACCCCTCCACTTT. It yields the protein CASSPRGQENSPLHF.